The 24 T cell receptor beta chains reported below all come from one sample, sequenced in a study of glioma-infiltrating T cells after dendritic cell vaccination. Generated by immunoSEQ multiplex PCR, the TCRdb table keeps only in-frame clones and is missing some. The sample lists about 73,000 clones, over 70% seen once, with 2.1% in the top ten. Sequences were derived from blood, sampled before dendritic cell vaccination. These receptors all come from a human donor with glioblastoma.

This clone came up a few times. V gene TRBV10-3 combines with J gene TRBJ2-7; D is possibly TRBD2 (6 bases). Germline V gene sequence: CDR1 ENHRY, CDR2 SYGVKD. With 0 bases removed from V and 1 base from J, the gap between germline ends came to 10 bases. The CDR3 is made up of 15 amino acids. CDR3 coding DNA: TGTGCCATCAGTGAGTCGTTGGGGGGATCCTACGAGCAGTACTTC. Translation: CAISESLGGSYEQYF.

The V and J genes are TRBV5-1 and TRBJ2-1; 7 bases agree with TRBD1. The germline V gene encodes CDR1 SGHRS and CDR2 YFSETQ. The CDR3 has 15 residues. V lost 0 bases and J lost 9; bases outside the gene matches: 9. The CDR3 DNA reads TGCGCCAGCAGCTTGGGAGGACAGGCTAGCTCTGAGCAGTTCTTC. Amino acid sequence: CASSLGGQASSEQFF.

Only a few counts were recorded for this clone. The genes are TRBV27 and TRBJ1-5, with TRBD1 matching over 7 bases. Germline V gene lookup returns CDR1 MNHEY and CDR2 SMNVEV (reference sequence). Trimming at V came to 2 bases and at J to 5 bases, leaving 6 bases not matched to a gene. This CDR3 contains 15 residues. The CDR3 spells CASSLKGDSYQPQHF. Written as DNA, the CDR3 is TGTGCCAGCAGTTTAAAAGGGGACAGCTATCAGCCCCAGCATTTT.

In this sample, this clone turned up once. V is TRBV5-5 and J is TRBJ1-6; 8 bases align to TRBD1. Germline CDR1 and CDR2: SGHKS and YYEKEE (reference sequence). Germline trimming cut 3 bases from V and 10 bases from J; bases unmatched to any gene: 9. The CDR3 consists of 15 residues. The CDR3 DNA reads as TGTGCCAGCAGCTCGAATCAGGGGGCAAGGTCACCCCTCCACTTT. Residues: CASSSNQGARSPLHF.

This clone was detected once. The genes are TRBV5-5 and TRBJ1-5, with unresolved D. CDR3 length equals 17 residues. Trimming pared 3 bases from V and 6 bases from J, leaving 22 bases between. Germline CDR1 SGHKS, CDR2 YYEKEE (reference sequence). CDR3: CASSSRSSGIGSQPQHF. The CDR3 DNA is TGTGCCAGCAGCTCGCGGTCCTCCGGGATCGGGAGTCAGCCCCAGCATTTT.

The V and J genes are TRBV2 and TRBJ2-4; TRBD1 matches at 8 bases. This CDR3 is 19 amino acids long. Germline values: CDR1 SNHLY, CDR2 FYNNEI. V was clipped by 4 bases and J by 0 bases; unmatched bases: 14. The CDR3: CASSATSTGVILAKNIQYF. The CDR3 nucleotides read TGTGCCAGCAGTGCTACCTCGACAGGGGTGATATTAGCCAAAAACATTCAGTACTTC.

The chain joins TRBV6-5 to TRBJ2-3; 11 nucleotides agree with TRBD2. The CDR3 sequence is 15 residues long. With V trimmed by 6 bases and J by 4 bases, 6 bases remained unmatched. Germline CDR1 is MNHEY and CDR2 is SVGAGI. CDR3 in DNA: TGTGCCAGCAGACAACTAGCGGGAGCTTCAGATACGCAGTATTTT. Translated: CASRQLAGASDTQYF.

The J gene is TRBJ1-6, the V gene TRBV2; D unclear. V lost 6 bases to trimming and J lost 7 bases, with 16 bases between them. This CDR3 spans 15 amino acids. Germline V gene sequence: CDR1 SNHLY, CDR2 FYNNEI. The CDR3 sequence: CASSQDSGGNSPLHF. In DNA, the CDR3 is TGTGCCAGCAGCCAAGACTCCGGAGGGAATTCACCCCTCCACTTT.

The chain joins TRBV9 to TRBJ2-1, with 8 bases identical to TRBD2. Germline V gene data show CDR1 as SGDLS and CDR2 as YYNGEE. Germline trimming cut 0 bases from V and 2 bases from J; bases unmatched to any gene: 4. CDR3 length: 16 residues. CDR3 sequence (DNA): TGTGCCAGCAGCGTAGCCACGGGAGGGACCTACAATGAGCAGTTCTTC. Amino acids: CASSVATGGTYNEQFF.

The chain has TRBV19 and TRBJ2-1; 9 bases are a match to TRBD1. This CDR3 spans 14 amino acids. Looked up from germline, CDR1 is LNHDA and CDR2 is SQIVND (reference sequence). J gave up 4 bases and V 10 bases, and 8 bases lay outside the gene matches. The CDR3 region has the DNA TGTGCCACCACGCCGGGACAGGGATACAATGAGCAGTTCTTC. Protein sequence: CATTPGQGYNEQFF.

Only one count was recorded for this clone. The V call is TRBV19, the J call TRBJ2-5; D perhaps matches TRBD2 (7 bases). V dropped 4 bases and J dropped 1 base, with 16 bases sitting between them. The CDR3 extends over 16 amino acids. Germline V gene sequence: CDR1 LNHDA, CDR2 SQIVND (reference sequence). CDR3 sequence reads: CASSTGGPGRQETQYF. DNA for the CDR3: TGTGCCAGTAGTACCGGGGGGCCCGGTCGCCAAGAGACCCAGTACTTC.

The gene calls are TRBV27 and TRBJ2-5; 10 bases are a match to TRBD2. CDR1 is MNHEY and CDR2 is SMNVEV in the germline V gene (reference sequence). The J segment lost 5 bases and the V segment lost 0 bases, leaving 9 bases of the junction unmatched. CDR3 length: 17 amino acids. The CDR3 region is CASSLSTAGGQRETQYF. DNA of the CDR3: TGTGCCAGCAGTTTATCGACAGCGGGAGGGCAAAGGGAGACCCAGTACTTC.

This clone was seen only once. The chain has TRBV4-1 and TRBJ2-1, with D perhaps matching TRBD2 (6 bases). Trimming shortened V by 6 bases and J by 0 bases, and 12 bases separated the two germline ends. The CDR3 loop spans 15 amino acids. Germline CDR1 and CDR2: MGHRA and YSYEKL. The CDR3 region has the DNA TGCGCCAGCAGTAGCGGACCGAGCTCCTACAATGAGCAGTTCTTC. Translated, it gives CASSSGPSSYNEQFF.

The chain combines TRBV2 with TRBJ2-1; the D gene is possibly TRBD1 (6 bases). This CDR3 is 15 amino acids long. Trimming left V 6 bases short and J 0 bases short, with 12 bases between. Germline V gene lookup returns CDR1 SNHLY and CDR2 FYNNEI. CDR3: CASSGTGSSYNEQFF. The CDR3 bases are TGTGCCAGCAGCGGAACAGGGAGCTCCTACAATGAGCAGTTCTTC.

This chain joins TRBV5-1 and TRBJ2-1; TRBD2 aligns across 12 bases. V dropped 4 bases and J dropped 4; count of bases not matched to a gene: 15. This CDR3 has 19 amino acids. The germline V gene has CDR1 SGHRS and CDR2 YFSETQ. CDR3 protein: CASSRRGLAGPEDYNEQFF. The CDR3 DNA reads as TGCGCCAGCAGCCGAAGGGGACTAGCGGGTCCTGAGGATTACAATGAGCAGTTCTTC. Filled out from reference TRBV5-1 and TRBJ2-1, the complete variable domain reads KAGVTQTPRYLIKTRGQQVTLSCSPISGHRSVSWYQQTPGQGLQFLFEYFSETQRNKGNFPGRFSGRQFSNSRSEMNVSTLELGDSALYLCASSRRGLAGPEDYNEQFFGPGTRLTVL.

The V call is TRBV5-1, the J call TRBJ2-7; maybe TRBD1 (5 bases). CDR3 size: 14 residues. Germline V CDR1 and CDR2: SGHRS, YFSETQ. Trimming cost V 0 bases and J 1 base, with 8 bases left between them. The CDR3 spells CASSLEQGSYEQYF. CDR3 nucleotides: TGCGCCAGCAGCTTGGAGCAGGGTTCCTACGAGCAGTACTTC.

This clone has a handful of counts. This sequence joins TRBV6-1 and TRBJ1-4, with 7 bases fitting TRBD1. This CDR3 has 12 residues. From germline, CDR1 is MNHNS and CDR2 SASEGT. V trimming: 6 bases; J trimming: 9 bases; junction bases outside the gene matches: 4. CDR3 DNA sequence: TGTGCCAGCAGCCTACAGGGGAAAAAACTGTTTTTT. It specifies CASSLQGKKLFF.

The chain links TRBV6-6 to TRBJ1-6; D ambiguous. V gave up 4 bases and J gave up 7 bases, with 14 bases separating them. The CDR3 covers 15 residues. The germline CDR1 and CDR2 sequences are MNHNY and SVGAGI (reference sequence). CDR3 in DNA: TGTGCCAGCAGTTCAGACTACTTTTCCAATTCACCCCTCCACTTT. It yields the protein CASSSDYFSNSPLHF.

The table lists this clone with a few counts. This sequence joins TRBV11-2 and TRBJ1-1, with 7 bases that match TRBD1. The CDR3 runs 14 residues. The ends lost 1 base at V and 1 base at J; junction bases unmatched: 0. Germline CDR1 reads SGHAT; CDR2 reads FQNNGV. DNA for the CDR3: TGTGCCAGCAGCTTAGGACAGGGGAACACTGAAGCTTTCTTT. Translating gives CASSLGQGNTEAFF.

The chain recombines TRBV7-9 with TRBJ1-3; D is ambiguous. Germline CDR1 SEHNR, CDR2 FQNEAQ (reference sequence). CDR3 length: 13 residues. V lost 1 base and J 4 bases, leaving 5 bases between the germline ends. As DNA, the CDR3 is TGTGCCAGCAGCTTAGTAGCCGGAAACACCATATATTTT. This encodes CASSLVAGNTIYF.

This chain connects TRBV6-5 to TRBJ1-2, with 9 bases that match TRBD1. The germline CDR1 and CDR2 sequences are MNHEY and SVGAGI. J gave up 4 bases and V 2 bases, and 2 bases lay outside the gene matches. The CDR3 is made up of 14 amino acids. CDR3 nucleotide sequence: TGTGCCAGCAGTTACACAGGGGGCGCCTATGGCTACACCTTC. Translation gives CASSYTGGAYGYTF.

This chain connects TRBV7-9 to TRBJ1-1, with 9 bases that match TRBD1. From germline, CDR1 is SEHNR and CDR2 FQNEAQ (reference sequence). The CDR3 loop spans 18 amino acids. The V segment lost 1 base and the J segment 5 bases; nucleotides outside the gene matches: 14. In DNA form, the CDR3 reads TGTGCCAGCAGCTTAGTAAGGAGGCGGGACAGGGAGGATACTGAAGCTTTCTTT. This sequence encodes CASSLVRRRDREDTEAFF. The whole variable domain, filled in from reference TRBV7-9 and TRBJ1-1, reads DTGVSQNPRHKITKRGQNVTFRCDPISEHNRLYWYRQTLGQGPEFLTYFQNEAQLEKSRLLSDRFSAERPKGSFSTLEIQRTEQGDSAMYLCASSLVRRRDREDTEAFFGQGTRLTVV.

The chain combines TRBV19 with TRBJ1-2; 7 bases match TRBD1. V was clipped by 7 bases and J by 1 base; unmatched bases: 9. The CDR3 is 15 amino acids. Per germline, CDR1 LNHDA and CDR2 SQIVND (reference sequence). The CDR3 spells CASNDPRGNNYGYTF. Written as DNA, the CDR3 is TGTGCCAGTAATGACCCCAGGGGGAATAACTATGGCTACACCTTC.

This clone has a handful of counts. The rearrangement uses TRBV6-4 and TRBJ2-3; a weak D match, TRBD2 (6 bases). Germline CDR1 and CDR2: MRHNA and SNTAGT. The CDR3 totals 14 residues. The germline V and J ends were trimmed by 3 bases and 4 bases, with 11 bases remaining between them. The CDR3 is CASSDGGSADTQYF. The CDR3 region has the DNA TGTGCCAGCAGTGATGGGGGGAGCGCAGATACGCAGTATTTT.